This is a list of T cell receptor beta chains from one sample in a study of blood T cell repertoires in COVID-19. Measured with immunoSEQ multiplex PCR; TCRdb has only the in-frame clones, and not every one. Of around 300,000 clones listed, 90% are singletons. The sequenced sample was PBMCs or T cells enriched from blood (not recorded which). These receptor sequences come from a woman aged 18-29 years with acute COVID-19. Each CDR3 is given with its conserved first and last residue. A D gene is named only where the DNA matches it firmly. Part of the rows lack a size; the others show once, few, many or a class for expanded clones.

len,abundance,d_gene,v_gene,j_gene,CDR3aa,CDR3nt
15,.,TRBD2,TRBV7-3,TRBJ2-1,CASSSTSGSYNEQFF,TGTGCCAGCAGCTCGACTAGCGGGAGCTACAATGAGCAGTTCTTC
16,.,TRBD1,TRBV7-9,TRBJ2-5,CASRPWTGTGGETQYF,TGTGCCAGCAGACCATGGACCGGGACAGGGGGAGAGACCCAGTACTTC
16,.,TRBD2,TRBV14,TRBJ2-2,CASRGTSGSRTGELFF,TGTGCCAGCAGGGGGACTAGCGGGAGTCGGACCGGGGAGCTGTTTTTT
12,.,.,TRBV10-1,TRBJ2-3,CASSPSTDTQYF,TGCGCCAGCAGTCCTAGCACAGATACGCAGTATTTT
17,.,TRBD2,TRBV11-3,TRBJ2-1,CASSLPPTSGRLNEQFF,TGTGCCAGCAGCTTACCCCCAACTAGCGGGAGACTCAATGAGCAGTTCTTC
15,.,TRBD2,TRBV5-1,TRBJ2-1,CASSLVGEGQDEQFF,TGCGCCAGCAGCTTGGTGGGGGAGGGCCAAGATGAGCAGTTCTTC
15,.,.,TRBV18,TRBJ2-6,CASSPLGGGANVLTF,TGTGCCAGCTCACCACTGGGGGGTGGGGCCAACGTCCTGACTTTC
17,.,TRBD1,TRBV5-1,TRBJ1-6,CASSFVTGLPYNSPLHF,TGCGCCAGCAGCTTCGTGACAGGGCTTCCTTATAATTCACCCCTCCACTTT
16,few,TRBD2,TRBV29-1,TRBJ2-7,CSVEGLGTSGDYEQYF,TGCAGCGTTGAAGGTCTGGGGACTAGCGGCGACTACGAGCAGTACTTC
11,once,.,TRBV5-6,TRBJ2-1,CASSFGQAQFF,TGTGCCAGCAGCTTTGGTCAGGCCCAGTTCTTC
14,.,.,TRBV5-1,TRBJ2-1,CASSLSWRAQEQFF,TGCGCCAGCAGCCTTTCTTGGAGGGCGCAAGAGCAGTTCTTC
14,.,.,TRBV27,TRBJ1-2,CASSLNRGLYGYTF,TGTGCCAGCAGTTTAAATAGGGGTCTCTATGGCTACACCTTC
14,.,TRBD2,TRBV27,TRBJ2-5,CASSRGRAEETQYF,TGTGCCAGCAGTAGAGGGAGGGCCGAGGAGACCCAGTACTTC
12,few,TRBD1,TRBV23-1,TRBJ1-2,CASSRDSYGYTF,TGCGCCAGCAGCCGGGACAGCTATGGCTACACCTTC
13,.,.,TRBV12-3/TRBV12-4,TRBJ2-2,CASSYRVPRELFF,TGTGCCAGCAGTTACAGGGTTCCCCGGGAGCTGTTTTTT
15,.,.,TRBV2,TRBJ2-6,CASRDQGRRANVLTF,TGTGCCAGCAGGGACCAGGGTAGGAGGGCCAACGTCCTGACTTTC
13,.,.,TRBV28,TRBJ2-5,CASSLIRGETQYF,TGTGCCAGCAGTTTAATACGGGGGGAGACCCAGTACTTC
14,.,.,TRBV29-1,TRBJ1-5,CSVKLPGPNQPQHF,TGCAGCGTTAAGCTTCCAGGGCCCAATCAGCCCCAGCATTTT
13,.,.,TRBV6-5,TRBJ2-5,CASSYYFGETQYF,TGTGCCAGCAGTTACTACTTCGGGGAGACCCAGTACTTC
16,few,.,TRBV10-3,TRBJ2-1,CAISESGPGVGDEQFF,TGTGCCATCAGTGAGTCGGGACCGGGAGTAGGCGATGAGCAGTTCTTC
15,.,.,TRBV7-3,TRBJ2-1,CASGPGVGLYNEQFF,TGTGCCAGCGGCCCAGGGGTAGGGCTCTACAATGAGCAGTTCTTC
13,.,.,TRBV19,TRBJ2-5,CASSKERQETQYF,TGTGCCAGTAGTAAGGAGCGGCAAGAGACCCAGTACTTC
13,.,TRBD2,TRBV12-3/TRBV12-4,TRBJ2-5,CASLSGNRVRQYF,TGTGCCAGTCTTAGCGGGAATCGGGTTAGACAGTACTTC
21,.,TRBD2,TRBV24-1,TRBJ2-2,CATSDLKGTSGGFANTGELFF,TGTGCCACCAGTGATTTGAAAGGGACTAGCGGGGGCTTTGCGAACACCGGGGAGCTGTTTTTT
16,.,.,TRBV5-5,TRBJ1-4,CASSTTGLYVGEKLFF,TGTGCCAGCAGCACCACAGGGTTGTACGTAGGTGAAAAACTGTTTTTT
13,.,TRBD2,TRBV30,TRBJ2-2,CAWVAGFTGELFF,TGTGCCTGGGTAGCGGGATTCACCGGGGAGCTGTTTTTT
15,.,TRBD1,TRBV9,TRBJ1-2,CASSVEGQGSYGYTF,TGTGCCAGCAGCGTAGAGGGACAGGGGAGCTATGGCTACACCTTC
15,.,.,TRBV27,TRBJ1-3,CASSLSTVPGNTIYF,TGTGCCAGCAGTTTATCGACAGTCCCTGGAAACACCATATATTTT